This T cell receptor beta chain appears in the sequencing data of a study of blood T cells in healthy people across ages. Broader study findings: Strong correlation linked observed beta diversity and percent naive T cells.

Germline V gives CDR1 DFQATT, CDR2 SNEGSKA (reference sequence). The CDR3 is made up of 16 amino acids. Trimming shortened V by 1 base and J by 2 bases, and 16 bases separated the two germline ends. PCR was performed a second time for 7 to 11 cycles using a sample-barcoded 5' primer and a J-beta primer mix. In TCRdb, the 5' RACE reads were re-called with MiXCR into one record per CDR3 protein. The sample lists approximately 1.5 million distinct CDR3 sequences, roughly 43% seen once, with over 3.5% in the top ten. As concerns this clonotype: Its antigen is not identified.

This sequence joins TRBV20-1 and TRBJ2-3; D is uncertain. The TCR sequence derives from a woman between 18 and 29 years old in good health. The material sequenced was blood. The CDR3: CSARVHVAQYTDTQYF. Here the CDR3 DNA reads TGCAGTGCTAGAGTCCACGTGGCCCAGTACACAGATACGCAGTATTTT.